The rows below give T cell receptor beta chains drawn from one sample of a study of control samples from healthy donors and cancer patients. Repertoires were generated with immunoSEQ multiplex PCR, while TCRdb's copy carries only in-frame clones and drops some. This table holds tens of thousands of clones, roughly 87% found once. The specimen was PBMCs. These receptors were collected from a man between 60 and 75 years old with head and neck cancer. Each CDR3 is given with its conserved first and last residue. D genes are given only for firm matches. Expanded clones are given a class, and other clones once, few, many or no size at all.

clone_size	j_call	d_call	v_call	cdr3_nt	cdr3_aa
few	TRBJ2-5	NA	TRBV7-2	TGTGCCAGCAGCTTAAGGGTCCGGGGACAACTGCAAGAGACCCAGTACTTC	CASSLRVRGQLQETQYF
NA	TRBJ1-4	NA	TRBV21-1	TGTGCCAGCAGCGACAGACAGGGGGCTGAAGAAAAACTGTTTTTT	CASSDRQGAEEKLFF
NA	TRBJ2-7	NA	TRBV25-1	TGTGCCAGCAGTGAAGCCGGGGGACCCTACGAGCAGTACTTC	CASSEAGGPYEQYF
NA	TRBJ2-1	TRBD2	TRBV27	TGTGCCAGCAGTTTATTACCTAGCGGGGGGATAGGGTCCTACAATGAGCAGTTCTTC	CASSLLPSGGIGSYNEQFF
NA	TRBJ2-1	TRBD1	TRBV18	TGTGCCAGCTCACCCCCTACAGGGGCAGGTTACAATGAGCAGTTCTTC	CASSPPTGAGYNEQFF
NA	TRBJ2-5	NA	TRBV5-1	TGCGCCAGCAGCTTGGATTCAAAGACCCAGTACTTC	CASSLDSKTQYF
NA	TRBJ2-4	NA	TRBV6-5	TGTGCCAGCAGTCCCCAGGGGATAAACATTCAGTACTTC	CASSPQGINIQYF
NA	TRBJ2-7	TRBD1	TRBV6-5	TGTGCCAGCAGTTTGACAGGGCTCTACGAGCAGTACTTC	CASSLTGLYEQYF
NA	TRBJ2-2	TRBD2	TRBV30	TGTGCCTGGAGTGTACTGAGTATGTTGTCTAGCGGCGGCACCGGGGAGCTGTTTTTT	CAWSVLSMLSSGGTGELFF
NA	TRBJ2-2	NA	TRBV3-1/TRBV3-2	TGTGCCAGCAGCCAATTCGGGAACACCGGGGAGCTGTTTTTT	CASSQFGNTGELFF
NA	TRBJ1-2	TRBD1	TRBV5-5	TGTGCCAGCAGCCTAGGGACAGGGGGCAGGGGCTACACCTTC	CASSLGTGGRGYTF
once	TRBJ1-5	NA	TRBV6-4	TGTGCCAGCAGCGAACAGGGTGGCAATCAGCCCCAGCATTTT	CASSEQGGNQPQHF
once	TRBJ1-1	NA	TRBV5-1	TGCGCCAGCAGCTTGGCTGTTTATGGGATGAACACTGAAGCTTTCTTT	CASSLAVYGMNTEAFF
once	TRBJ1-5	NA	TRBV12-3/TRBV12-4	TGTGCCAGCAGGTGGTCCTTTCAGCCCCAGCATTTT	CASRWSFQPQHF
NA	TRBJ2-2	NA	TRBV19	TGTGCCAGTAGGACGGGGGGACAGAACACCGGGGAGCTGTTTTTT	CASRTGGQNTGELFF
NA	TRBJ1-2	NA	TRBV6-5	TGTGCCAGCAGTTACTCCGTGGGCAGCTATGGCTACACCTTC	CASSYSVGSYGYTF
NA	TRBJ1-5	NA	TRBV7-6	TGTGCCAGCAGCTTAGGGCAGGGCTTCAATCAGCCCCAGCATTTT	CASSLGQGFNQPQHF
NA	TRBJ2-7	TRBD1	TRBV2	TGTGCCAGCAGTGAAGCTAGTCAGGGGGCACGATGGTACTTC	CASSEASQGARWYF
once	TRBJ1-5	TRBD1	TRBV27	TGTGCCAGCAGCCCGCAGGGGGGTAATCAGCCCCAGCATTTT	CASSPQGGNQPQHF
NA	TRBJ1-6	NA	TRBV18	TGTGCCAGCTCACCAAGGTTTTCAGGAGGCGTGGGCTCCTATAATTCACCCCTCCACTTT	CASSPRFSGGVGSYNSPLHF